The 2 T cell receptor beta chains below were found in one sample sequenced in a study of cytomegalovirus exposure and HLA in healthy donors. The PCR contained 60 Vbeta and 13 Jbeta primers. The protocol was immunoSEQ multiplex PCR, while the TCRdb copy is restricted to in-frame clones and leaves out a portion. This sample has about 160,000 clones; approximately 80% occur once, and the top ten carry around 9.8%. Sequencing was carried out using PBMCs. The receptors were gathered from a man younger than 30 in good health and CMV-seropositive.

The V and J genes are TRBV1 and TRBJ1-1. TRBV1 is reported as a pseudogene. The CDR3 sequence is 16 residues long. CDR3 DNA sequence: TGCACCAGCAGCCAAGAAGGGGGGGGAGAGAACACTGAAGCTTTCTTT. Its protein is CTSSQEGGGENTEAFF.

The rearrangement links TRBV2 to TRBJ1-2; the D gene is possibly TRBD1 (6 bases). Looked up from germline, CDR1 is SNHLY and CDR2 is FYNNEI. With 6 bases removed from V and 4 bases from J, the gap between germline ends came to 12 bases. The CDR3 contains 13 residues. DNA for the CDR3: TGTGCCAGCAGCGGAACAGGGCCCTATGGCTACACCTTC. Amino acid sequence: CASSGTGPYGYTF. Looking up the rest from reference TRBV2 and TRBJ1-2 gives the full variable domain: EPEVTQTPSHQVTQMGQEVILRCVPISNHLYFYWYRQILGQKVEFLVSFYNNEISEKSEIFDDQFSVERPDGSNFTLKIRSTKLEDSAMYFCASSGTGPYGYTFGSGTRLTVV.